Following are 21 T cell receptor beta chains from one sample sequenced in a study of CD8 T cells in ankylosing spondylitis. MiXCR was run by TCRdb on the 5' RACE reads, yielding one entry per CDR3 protein. This sample yields 750,000 to 850,000 distinct CDR3 sequences, of which 12% are seen a single time; just over 0.5% belongs to the top ten. Regarding the study as a whole: A motif in TCR beta, a set of about eight highly homologous variants, appeared characteristic of ankylosing spondylitis blood.

Their cognate antigens are unknown. Sequenced sample: blood, either unsorted or a sorted T cell fraction (not recorded which). The receptors here all came from a male donor with ankylosing spondylitis.

A few counts support this clonotype. The chain has TRBV4-2 and TRBJ2-1; the match to TRBD2 covers 13 bases. Germline CDR1 reads LGHNA; CDR2 reads YNFKEQ. The J segment lost 8 bases and the V segment lost 3 bases, leaving 4 bases of the junction unmatched. The CDR3 spans 15 residues. The CDR3 DNA reads TGTGCCAGCAGCCACGGACTAGCGGGAGTGGATGAGCAGTTCTTC. Its protein product is CASSHGLAGVDEQFF.

This clonotype was seen only a few times. This chain links TRBV29-1 with TRBJ1-2, with D maybe TRBD1 (6 bases). The germline V gene encodes CDR1 SQVTM and CDR2 ANQGSEA. The length of the CDR3 is 12 residues. Trimming stripped 3 bases from V and 7 bases from J, with 12 bases between. The CDR3 spells CSVERGGLGYTF. CDR3 bases: TGCAGCGTTGAGAGGGGGGGGCTTGGCTACACCTTC. The full variable domain, with the rest looked up from reference TRBV29-1 and TRBJ1-2, is SAVISQKPSRDICQRGTSLTIQCQVDSQVTMMFWYRQQPGQSLTLIATANQGSEATYESGFVIDKFPISRPNLTFSTLTVSNMSPEDSSIYLCSVERGGLGYTFGSGTRLTVV.

This clonotype came up many times. This chain connects TRBV28 to TRBJ2-7; no reliable D call. The CDR3 extends over 11 amino acids. Trimming left V 3 bases short and J 6 bases short, with 6 bases between. Germline V gene data show CDR1 as MDHEN and CDR2 as SYDVKM. In DNA, the CDR3 is TGTGCCAGCAGTTTGATGGGCGAGCAGTACTTC. The encoded protein is CASSLMGEQYF. Variable domain in full (rest from reference TRBV28 and TRBJ2-7): DVKVTQSSRYLVKRTGEKVFLECVQDMDHENMFWYRQDPGLGLRLIYFSYDVKMKEKGDIPEGYSVSREKKERFSLILESASTNQTSMYLCASSLMGEQYFGPGTRLTVT.

The CDR3 DNA reads TGTGCCAGCAGCTTGCCGGGACAGGGTAGAGATACGCAGTATTTT. Translated, it gives CASSLPGQGRDTQYF. The rearrangement links TRBV5-4 to TRBJ2-3; 9 nucleotides match TRBD1. The CDR3 is made up of 15 amino acids. CDR1 is SGHNT and CDR2 is YYREEE in the germline V gene (reference sequence). With 1 base clipped from V and 5 bases from J, the junction kept 5 bases outside the gene matches.

The chain carries TRBV29-1 and TRBJ2-7; tentatively, D is TRBD1 (6 bases). This CDR3 comprises 13 residues. Looked up from germline, CDR1 is SQVTM and CDR2 is ANQGSEA. Trimming pared 4 bases from V and 6 bases from J, leaving 16 bases between. CDR3 loop: CSVGRTDEVEQYF. DNA for the CDR3: TGCAGCGTTGGGAGGACAGACGAAGTCGAGCAGTACTTC.

V is TRBV4-2 and J is TRBJ2-1; D may match TRBD1 or TRBD2 (6 bases each). Germline CDR1 reads LGHNA; CDR2 reads YNFKEQ. There are 15 residues in the CDR3. V shed 6 bases and J shed 6 bases, with 18 bases lying between them. The CDR3 DNA sequence: TGTGCCAGCAGTCGCGGGACATTAGAATTCAATGAGCAGTTCTTC. Translation gives CASSRGTLEFNEQFF.

The V gene is TRBV4-2, the J gene TRBJ2-7; possible D gene TRBD1, 5 bases. The CDR3 has 13 residues. Germline loops: CDR1 LGHNA, CDR2 YNFKEQ. Trimming removed 2 bases at V and 6 bases at J, with 11 bases between. CDR3 nucleotides: TGTGCCAGCAGCCAAAGGGGCGGCCGCGAGCAGTACTTC. This sequence encodes CASSQRGGREQYF.

The chain recombines TRBV20-1 with TRBJ2-1; 7 bases agree with TRBD2. Germline values: CDR1 DFQATT, CDR2 SNEGSKA (reference sequence). CDR3 size: 15 residues. The V gene end was trimmed by 4 bases and the J gene end by 2 bases; junction bases not matched to a gene: 8. CDR3 sequence reads: CSATLLAEPYNEQFF. The CDR3 nucleotides read TGCAGTGCTACCCTCCTAGCGGAACCCTACAATGAGCAGTTCTTC.

This clonotype was observed a handful of times. CDR3: CASSLASALAKNIQYF. In DNA, the CDR3 is TGCGCCAGCAGCTTGGCCAGCGCGCTAGCCAAAAACATTCAGTACTTC. The J gene is TRBJ2-4, the V gene TRBV5-1; D not resolved. In germline, CDR1 is SGHRS, CDR2 YFSETQ. V was clipped by 0 bases and J by 0 bases, with 10 bases between them. The CDR3 consists of 16 residues.

This clonotype was counted between two and nine times. The chain recombines TRBV2 with TRBJ2-1; D might be TRBD2 (5 bases). V dropped 3 bases and J dropped 8 bases, with 11 bases sitting between them. The CDR3 runs to 13 residues. CDR1 is SNHLY and CDR2 is FYNNEI in the germline V gene. CDR3 amino acids: CASSDRGWDEQFF. The CDR3 DNA reads TGTGCCAGCAGTGACCGGGGATGGGATGAGCAGTTCTTC. Full variable domain (missing parts from reference TRBV2 and TRBJ2-1): EPEVTQTPSHQVTQMGQEVILRCVPISNHLYFYWYRQILGQKVEFLVSFYNNEISEKSEIFDDQFSVERPDGSNFTLKIRSTKLEDSAMYFCASSDRGWDEQFFGPGTRLTVL.

The CDR3 sequence is CASSDPPTGREQYF. The CDR3 bases are TGTGCCAGCAGTGACCCCCCGACAGGGCGAGAGCAGTACTTC. The chain links TRBV6-1 to TRBJ2-7, with 7 bases fitting TRBD1. CDR1 and CDR2 (germline): MNHNS, SASEGT. The CDR3 totals 14 residues. With V trimmed by 3 bases and J by 7 bases, 9 bases remained unmatched.

In its sample, this clonotype was seen many times. This chain uses TRBV29-1 with TRBJ2-7; 7 nucleotides agree with TRBD1. This CDR3 has 16 residues. The ends lost 7 bases at V and 2 bases at J; junction bases unmatched: 17. Germline CDR1 is SQVTM and CDR2 is ANQGSEA. This CDR3 is CSADVWTGPFTYEQYF. CDR3 bases: TGCAGCGCCGACGTTTGGACAGGTCCTTTTACCTACGAGCAGTACTTC.

This clonotype was observed many times. V gene TRBV20-1 combines with J gene TRBJ2-3; 7 bases map to TRBD1. V gave up 5 bases and J gave up 4 bases; unmatched junction bases: 12. The CDR3 covers 15 residues. Germline-derived CDR1 and CDR2 are DFQATT and SNEGSKA (reference sequence). This CDR3 is CSAPAYRGWADTQYF. The CDR3 DNA reads as TGCAGTGCTCCAGCTTACAGGGGATGGGCAGATACGCAGTATTTT.

This clonotype was observed a few times. The rearrangement uses TRBV6-2 or TRBV6-3 and TRBJ2-1; 7 nucleotides match TRBD1. This CDR3 has 15 residues. Germline lookup yields CDR1 MNHEY and CDR2 SVGEGT. Germline trimming cut 5 bases from V and 2 bases from J; bases unmatched to any gene: 6. The DNA for the CDR3 is TGTGCCAGCAGTATAACAGGGGTCGCCTACAATGAGCAGTTCTTC. It specifies CASSITGVAYNEQFF.

CDR3 in amino acids: CSRDSQSTDTQYF. CDR3 coding DNA: TGCAGTCGGGACTCGCAAAGCACAGATACGCAGTATTTT. This chain uses TRBV20-1 with TRBJ2-3, with a tentative D call TRBD2 (6 bases). Germline assignment: CDR1 DFQATT and CDR2 SNEGSKA (reference sequence). The CDR3 totals 13 residues. The V end lost 8 bases, the J end lost 0 bases, and 12 bases lay between the germline ends.

V usage is TRBV5-1 and J usage is TRBJ2-7; TRBD1 matches 9 bases. The CDR3 loop spans 15 amino acids. CDR1 is SGHRS and CDR2 is YFSETQ in the germline V gene. The V gene end was trimmed by 3 bases and the J gene end by 1 base; junction bases not matched to a gene: 5. CDR3 loop: CASSWDRVTSYEQYF. DNA of the CDR3: TGCGCCAGCAGCTGGGACAGGGTAACTTCCTACGAGCAGTACTTC.

This clonotype was observed a few times. The chain uses TRBV7-2 and TRBJ1-2, with D possibly TRBD1 on 6 matching bases. The CDR3 loop spans 17 amino acids. V was trimmed by 4 bases and J by 3 bases, leaving 21 bases between them. Germline assignment: CDR1 SGHTA and CDR2 FQGNSA. In nucleotides, the CDR3 is TGTGCCAGCAGCTCTGGGGGCGCAGAACAGTTGGACTATGGCTACACCTTC. Translation gives CASSSGGAEQLDYGYTF.

This clonotype was counted a few times. The chain combines TRBV27 with TRBJ1-6, with a possible D match to TRBD1 (5 bases). V shed 6 bases and J shed 3 bases, with 12 bases lying between them. Germline CDR1 and CDR2: MNHEY and SMNVEV (reference sequence). The CDR3 extends over 15 amino acids. In nucleotides, the CDR3 is TGTGCCAGCAGCCCCGGGACGGACTATAATTCACCCCTCCACTTT. Its translation is CASSPGTDYNSPLHF.

This clonotype was seen repeatedly, ten times or more. The gene calls are TRBV4-3 and TRBJ2-1; possible D gene TRBD2, 6 bases. CDR3 length equals 15 residues. Germline values: CDR1 LGHNA, CDR2 YSLEER. Between the trimmed V and J ends, which lost 0 bases and 2 bases, there was a span of 8 bases. CDR3 in amino acids: CASSQEGGAYNEQFF. As DNA, the CDR3 is TGCGCCAGCAGCCAAGAGGGCGGGGCCTACAATGAGCAGTTCTTC.

The sample holds a few counts of this clonotype. The chain has TRBV12-3 or TRBV12-4 and TRBJ2-4, with D unclear. This CDR3 contains 16 residues. V gave up 6 bases and J gave up 0 bases, with 15 bases separating them. This chain's CDR3 is CASSPWSELAKNIQYF. The CDR3 DNA is TGTGCCAGCAGCCCTTGGTCAGAACTAGCCAAAAACATTCAGTACTTC.

This chain's CDR3 is CASSLRDLPTDTQYF. CDR3 bases: TGTGCCAGCAGCCTCCGGGACCTCCCCACAGATACGCAGTATTTT. V gene TRBV7-3 combines with J gene TRBJ2-3; D could derive from TRBD1 or TRBD2 (5 bases each). The germline V and J ends were trimmed by 5 bases and 2 bases, with 14 bases remaining between them. The CDR3 length is 15 residues. Germline loops: CDR1 SGHTA, CDR2 FQGTGA.